The clone carrying this T cell receptor (beta chain) was counted a few times. The target antigen is unknown. Trimming removed 4 bases from V and 7 bases from J; junction bases left unmatched: 7. This CDR3 is 15 amino acids long. Germline CDR1 and CDR2: SGHTA and FQGNSA. These data originate in a study of T-cell memory formation after mild COVID-19. Study at large: Across donors, TCR clusters were largely donor specific. Study-wide results and limits: CD4/CD8 balance held among clones contracting day 15 to 85, and later expanders leaned CD4+. Researchers report contracting CD4+ clones mostly in CM and EM, with CD8+ clones in EMRA.

A 5'RACE reaction primed in the constant segment made cDNA libraries of TCR alpha and TCR beta, and these carried sample barcodes and UMIs. TCRdb redid the calling of the 5' RACE reads with MiXCR, one entry per CDR3 protein. This table holds about 88,000 distinct CDR3 sequences, around a quarter found once. Sample: PBMCs or a T cell subset sorted from them (not recorded which). This sequence joins TRBV7-2 and TRBJ2-1; TRBD1 matches 10 bases. The sequence came from a man in his late teens or twenties who had mild COVID-19 (a few samples of this study predate the infection). Cell type and time point are not known. The CDR3 protein is CASSSRDRGENEQFF. The CDR3 region has the DNA TGTGCCAGCAGCTCACGGGACAGGGGCGAAAATGAGCAGTTCTTC.